Reported below is one T cell receptor (beta chain). The source of the sample is a study of technical replicates of blood from several donors. The CDR3 is 15 residues long. Per germline, CDR1 MNHEY and CDR2 SVGAGI. V shed 4 bases and J shed 4 bases, with 13 bases lying between them. Clones were sequenced by immunoSEQ multiplex PCR, and TCRdb holds only the in-frame ones, with some missing. The table lists 65,000 to 90,000 clones, 75% to 95% of them singletons. This sequence originates from a human donor in good health. V gene TRBV6-5 combines with J gene TRBJ2-2, with a weak D call TRBD1 (6 bases). Sequencing used T cells isolated from PBMCs. CDR3: CASSFYRTATGELFF. The CDR3 region has the DNA TGTGCCAGCAGTTTCTACCGGACAGCCACCGGGGAGCTGTTTTTT.